This T cell receptor beta chain was sequenced during a study of cytomegalovirus exposure and HLA in healthy donors. With regard to this clone: The antigen remains undetermined.

V dropped 6 bases and J dropped 0 bases, with 7 bases sitting between them. The CDR3 covers 13 residues. Germline V gene sequence: CDR1 LNHDA, CDR2 SQIVND (reference sequence). The PCR had 60 Vbeta and 13 Jbeta primers. The repertoire was sequenced with immunoSEQ multiplex PCR; TCRdb's copy has only in-frame clones and lacks some. The sample records 110,000 or so clones, over 75% being singletons. Study results and caveats: In presence/absence analyses, roughly uniform sequencing depth across donors was assumed. DRB1 had the most TCR associations and HLA-C the fewest, a later analysis found, with rates varying by HLA locus.

This clonotype was sampled from a young woman in good health and CMV-seronegative. This chain connects TRBV19 to TRBJ2-3, with D perhaps matching TRBD1 (5 bases). The sample consisted of PBMCs. CDR3 sequence: CASRQASTDTQYF. Written as DNA, the CDR3 is TGTGCCAGTAGACAGGCGAGCACAGATACGCAGTATTTT.